This T cell receptor beta chain is from a study of blood T cells in healthy people across ages. This clonotype is a singleton in its sample. Its antigen is not identified. About 10 milliliters of peripheral blood were drawn from each donor. A second about 6 to 11 cycle PCR used barcoded and J-beta primers. TCRdb used MiXCR to reprocess the 5' RACE reads, holding one entry per CDR3 protein. The profile shows approximately 1.5 million distinct CDR3 sequences, roughly a third of them singletons. Findings of the study overall: Unsorted PBMCs blocked a conclusive comparison of naive and antigen-experienced cells.

CDR1 and CDR2 from the germline V gene are SGDLS and YYNGEE. The CDR3 totals 14 residues. V lost 2 bases and J lost 8; bases outside the gene matches: 4. Sequencing was done on a sample of blood. V usage is TRBV9 and J usage is TRBJ2-1; 10 bases align to TRBD2. This TCR came from a woman in her 30s in good health. The CDR3 DNA reads as TGTGCCAGCAGCGTTACAGGGACTAGCGATGAGCAGTTCTTC. It translates to CASSVTGTSDEQFF. Drawing the rest from reference TRBV9 and TRBJ2-1, the complete variable domain is DSGVTQTPKHLITATGQRVTLRCSPRSGDLSVYWYQQSLDQGLQFLIQYYNGEERAKGNILERFSAQQFPDLHSELNLSSLELGDSALYFCASSVTGTSDEQFFGPGTRLTVL.